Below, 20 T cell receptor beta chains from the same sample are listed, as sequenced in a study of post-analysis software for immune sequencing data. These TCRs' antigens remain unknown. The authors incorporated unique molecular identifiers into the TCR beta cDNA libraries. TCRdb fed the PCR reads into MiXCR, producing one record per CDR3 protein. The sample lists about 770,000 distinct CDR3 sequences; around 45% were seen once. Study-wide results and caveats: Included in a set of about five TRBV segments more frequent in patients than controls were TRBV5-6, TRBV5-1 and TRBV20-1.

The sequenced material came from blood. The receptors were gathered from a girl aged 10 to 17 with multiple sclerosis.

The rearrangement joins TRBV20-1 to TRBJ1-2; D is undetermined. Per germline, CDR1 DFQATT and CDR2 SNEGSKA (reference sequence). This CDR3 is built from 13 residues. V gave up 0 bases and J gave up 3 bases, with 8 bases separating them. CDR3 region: CSARDPRDYGYTF. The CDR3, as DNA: TGCAGTGCTAGAGATCCAAGGGACTATGGCTACACCTTC.

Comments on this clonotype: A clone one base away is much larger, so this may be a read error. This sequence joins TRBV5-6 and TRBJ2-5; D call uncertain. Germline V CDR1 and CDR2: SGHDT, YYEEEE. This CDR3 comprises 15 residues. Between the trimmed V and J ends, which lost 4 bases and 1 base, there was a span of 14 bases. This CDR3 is CASSRAVGLQETQYF. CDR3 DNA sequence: TGTGCCAGCAGCCGGGCCGTAGGGCTCCAAGAGACCCAGTACTTC.

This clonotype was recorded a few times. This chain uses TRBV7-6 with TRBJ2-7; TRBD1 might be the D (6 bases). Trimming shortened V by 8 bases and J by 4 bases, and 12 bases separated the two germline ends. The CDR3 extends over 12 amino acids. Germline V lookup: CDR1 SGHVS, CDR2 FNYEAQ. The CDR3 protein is CASGQGGYEQYF. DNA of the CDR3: TGTGCCAGCGGCCAAGGGGGTTACGAGCAGTACTTC.

As DNA, the CDR3 is TGTGCCACCAGTGATTTTAGTTTTGAAGGGGGCTCGGACACCGGGGAGCTGTTTTTT. Its translation is CATSDFSFEGGSDTGELFF. The chain is built from TRBV24-1 and TRBJ2-2; TRBD1 matches 7 bases. With V trimmed by 1 base and J by 3 bases, 13 bases remained unmatched. The CDR3 is made up of 19 amino acids. Germline loops: CDR1 KGHDR, CDR2 SFDVKD.

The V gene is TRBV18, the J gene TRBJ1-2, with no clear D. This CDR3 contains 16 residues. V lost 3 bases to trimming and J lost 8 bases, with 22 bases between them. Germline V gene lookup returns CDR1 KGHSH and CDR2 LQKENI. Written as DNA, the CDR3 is TGTGCCAGCTCACCCCAATTCGGAGAAGGACCTGGCGGCTACACCTTC. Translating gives CASSPQFGEGPGGYTF. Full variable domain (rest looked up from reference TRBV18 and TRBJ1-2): NAGVMQNPRHLVRRRGQEARLRCSPMKGHSHVYWYRQLPEEGLKFMVYLQKENIIDESGMPKERFSAEFPKEGPSILRIQQVVRGDSAAYFCASSPQFGEGPGGYTFGSGTRLTVV.

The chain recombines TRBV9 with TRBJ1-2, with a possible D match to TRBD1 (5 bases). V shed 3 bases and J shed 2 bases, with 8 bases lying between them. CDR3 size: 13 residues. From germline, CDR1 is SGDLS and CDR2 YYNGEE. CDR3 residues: CASSARGNYGYTF. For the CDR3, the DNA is TGTGCCAGCAGCGCGCGGGGCAACTATGGCTACACCTTC.

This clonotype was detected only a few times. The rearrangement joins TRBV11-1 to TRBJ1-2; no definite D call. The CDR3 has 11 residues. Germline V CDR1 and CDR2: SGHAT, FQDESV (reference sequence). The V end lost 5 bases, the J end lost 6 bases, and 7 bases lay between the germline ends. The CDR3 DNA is TGTGCCAGCAGCGACATTCATGGCTACACCTTC. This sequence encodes CASSDIHGYTF. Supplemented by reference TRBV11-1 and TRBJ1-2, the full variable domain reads EAEVAQSPRYKITEKSQAVAFWCDPISGHATLYWYRQILGQGPELLVQFQDESVVDDSQLPKDRFSAERLKGVDSTLKIQPAELGDSAMYLCASSDIHGYTFGSGTRLTVV.

CDR3 sequence reads: CASSLLRAGGSYNEQFF. In DNA form, the CDR3 reads TGTGCCAGCAGCTTATTGCGAGCGGGAGGCTCCTACAATGAGCAGTTCTTC. This sequence joins TRBV7-8 and TRBJ2-1; TRBD2 matches 9 bases. V trimming: 2 bases; J trimming: 0 bases; junction bases outside the gene matches: 5. This CDR3 spans 17 amino acids. Germline values: CDR1 SGHVS, CDR2 FQNEAQ.

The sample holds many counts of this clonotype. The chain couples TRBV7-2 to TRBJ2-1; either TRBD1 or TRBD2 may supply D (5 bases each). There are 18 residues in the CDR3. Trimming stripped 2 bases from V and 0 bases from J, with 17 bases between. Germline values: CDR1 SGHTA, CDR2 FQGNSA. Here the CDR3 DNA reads TGTGCCAGCAGCTTATTAGGGACCGGGCGAGGCTCCTACAATGAGCAGTTCTTC. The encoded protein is CASSLLGTGRGSYNEQFF.

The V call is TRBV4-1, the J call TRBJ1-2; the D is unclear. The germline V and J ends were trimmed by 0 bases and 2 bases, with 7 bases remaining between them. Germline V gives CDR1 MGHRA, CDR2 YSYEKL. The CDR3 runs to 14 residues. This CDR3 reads CASSQDTGNYGYTF. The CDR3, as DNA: TGCGCCAGCAGCCAAGATACGGGGAACTATGGCTACACCTTC.

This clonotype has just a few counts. The CDR3 DNA reads TGTGCCAGCAGCGACCCAACAGGGGACACAGATACGCAGTATTTT. Translation gives CASSDPTGDTDTQYF. This rearrangement joins TRBV5-4 to TRBJ2-3; 7 nucleotides align to TRBD1. After removal of 4 bases from V and 2 bases from J, the junction contained 7 bases not matched to a gene. CDR1 is SGHNT, CDR2 YYREEE, per germline (reference sequence). This CDR3 spans 15 amino acids.

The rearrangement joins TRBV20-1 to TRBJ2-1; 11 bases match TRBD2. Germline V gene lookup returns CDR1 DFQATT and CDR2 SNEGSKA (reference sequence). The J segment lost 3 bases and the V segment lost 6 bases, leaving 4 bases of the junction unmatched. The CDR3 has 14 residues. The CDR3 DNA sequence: TGCAGTGCCACGACTAGCGGGATCTACAATGAGCAGTTCTTC. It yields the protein CSATTSGIYNEQFF.

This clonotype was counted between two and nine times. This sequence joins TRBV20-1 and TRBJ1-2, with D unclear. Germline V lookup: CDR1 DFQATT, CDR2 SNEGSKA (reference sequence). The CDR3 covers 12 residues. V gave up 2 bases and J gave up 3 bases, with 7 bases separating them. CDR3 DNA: TGCAGTGCTAGAAGCCAGGACTATGGCTACACCTTC. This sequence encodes CSARSQDYGYTF.

CDR3 in amino acids: CASSPGTGLFEQYF. In DNA form, the CDR3 reads TGCGCCAGCAGCCCCGGGACAGGGCTATTCGAGCAGTACTTC. V gene TRBV10-2 combines with J gene TRBJ2-7; 9 bases are shared with TRBD1. This CDR3 has 14 amino acids. Germline CDR1 WSHSY, CDR2 SAAADI. J was trimmed by 6 bases and V by 6 bases; bases with no gene match: 9.

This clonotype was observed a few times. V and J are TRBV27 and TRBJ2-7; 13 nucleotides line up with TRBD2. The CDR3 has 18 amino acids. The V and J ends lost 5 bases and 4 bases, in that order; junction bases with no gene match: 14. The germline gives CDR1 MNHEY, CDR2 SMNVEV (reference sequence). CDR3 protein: CASSLFRPGLAGVYEQYF. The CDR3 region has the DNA TGTGCCAGCAGTCTATTTCGGCCCGGACTAGCGGGAGTATACGAGCAGTACTTC.

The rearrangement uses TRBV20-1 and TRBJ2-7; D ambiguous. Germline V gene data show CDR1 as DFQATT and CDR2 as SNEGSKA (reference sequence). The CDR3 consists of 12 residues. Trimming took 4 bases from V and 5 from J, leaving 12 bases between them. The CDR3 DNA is TGCAGTGCTACCGGAACGTACGACGAGCAGTACTTC. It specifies CSATGTYDEQYF.

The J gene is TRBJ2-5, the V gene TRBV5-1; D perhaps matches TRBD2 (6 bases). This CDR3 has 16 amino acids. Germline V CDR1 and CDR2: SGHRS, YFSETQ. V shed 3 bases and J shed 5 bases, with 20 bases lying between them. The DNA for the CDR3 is TGCGCCAGCAGCTGGAGGACGGGAGCCAGGGAGGAGACCCAGTACTTC. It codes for CASSWRTGAREETQYF. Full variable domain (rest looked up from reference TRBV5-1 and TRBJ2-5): KAGVTQTPRYLIKTRGQQVTLSCSPISGHRSVSWYQQTPGQGLQFLFEYFSETQRNKGNFPGRFSGRQFSNSRSEMNVSTLELGDSALYLCASSWRTGAREETQYFGPGTRLLVL.

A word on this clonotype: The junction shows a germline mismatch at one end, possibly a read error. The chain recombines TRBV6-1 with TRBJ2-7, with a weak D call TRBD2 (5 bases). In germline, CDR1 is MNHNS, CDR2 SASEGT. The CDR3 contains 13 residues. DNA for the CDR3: TGTGCCAGCGGGTTAGGGAGAACCTACAAGCAGTACTTC. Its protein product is CASGLGRTYKQYF.

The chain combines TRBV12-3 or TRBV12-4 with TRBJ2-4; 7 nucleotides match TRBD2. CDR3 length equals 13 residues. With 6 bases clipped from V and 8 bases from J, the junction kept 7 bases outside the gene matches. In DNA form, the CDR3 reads TGTGCCAGCAGCCCCTGGGAGGGAGACATTCAGTACTTC. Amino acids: CASSPWEGDIQYF.

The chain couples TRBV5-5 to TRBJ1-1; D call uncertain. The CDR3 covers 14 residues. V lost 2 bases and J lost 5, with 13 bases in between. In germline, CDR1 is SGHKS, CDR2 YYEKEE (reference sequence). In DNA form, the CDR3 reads TGTGCCAGCAGCTTCAGCATACCTACAACTGAAGCTTTCTTT. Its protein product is CASSFSIPTTEAFF.